This T cell receptor (beta chain) was identified in a study of blood T cells in healthy people across ages. Total RNA was isolated from each sample in quantities of at least 5 micrograms. This CDR3 is 10 amino acids long. Losses at the gene ends were 6 bases for V and 10 bases for J; bases not matched to a gene: 0. Per the germline V gene, CDR1 is LGHNA and CDR2 is YNFKEQ. The second PCR ran 7 to 11 cycles with a sample-barcoded 5' primer and J-beta primers. Every cDNA molecule bore a tag from a template-switch adaptor containing 12 random nucleotides. Every sample gave at least 3 million paired-end reads containing CDR3. TCRdb re-derived calls from the 5' RACE reads in MiXCR, one entry per CDR3 protein. This sample has some 780,000 distinct CDR3 sequences, with roughly three fifths found just once. Note on this clonotype: The antigen is not known.

General observations from the study: The study found more naive CD4+ cells and higher diversity in long-lived than aged donors.

This TCR was sampled from a man aged 40-55 years in good health. Sequencing used blood. The J gene is TRBJ2-1, the V gene TRBV4-2; 7 nucleotides align to TRBD2. CDR3 sequence (DNA): TGTGCCAGCAGGGGGGGGGAGCAGTTCTTC. It encodes CASRGGEQFF.